This T cell receptor (beta chain) appears in the sequencing data of a study of a mutant IDH1 vaccine in newly diagnosed glioma. V was trimmed by 4 bases and J by 6 bases, leaving 15 bases between them. The CDR3 runs to 15 residues. Germline assignment: CDR1 SGHDN and CDR2 FVKESK. The protocol was immunoSEQ multiplex PCR, while the TCRdb copy is restricted to in-frame clones and leaves out a portion. The sample lists 25,000 to 40,000 clones, 89% occurring once. Described time point: week 47, end of study. Each vaccine dose was 300 ug of mutant IDH1 20-mer peptide, with topical imiquimod. In regard to this clone: The antigen remains unidentified.

Sequencing was performed on PBMCs, taken from a glioma patient whose treatment included an IDH1 peptide vaccine. The clonotype originates from a man aged 35 to 55 with glioma. The rearrangement uses TRBV14 and TRBJ1-4; perhaps TRBD1 as D (5 bases). The CDR3: CASSRILGVDEKLFF. The CDR3 region has the DNA TGTGCCAGCAGCCGTATATTGGGGGTGGATGAAAAACTGTTTTTT.